This T cell receptor (beta chain) was captured by sequencing in a study of control samples from healthy donors and cancer patients. Profiling relied on immunoSEQ multiplex PCR, and the TCRdb table lists in-frame clones only, not all of them. This repertoire shows about 180,000 clones, more than 85% found once; its top ten account for roughly 2%. Source material: blood. The TCR originated in a woman between 40 and 55 years old in good health.

The CDR3 DNA reads TGTGCCAGCAGCCTCGGACAGTCTAACTATGGCTACACCTTC. It yields the protein CASSLGQSNYGYTF. The chain joins TRBV14 to TRBJ1-2; D possibly corresponds to TRBD1 (6 bases). This CDR3 has 14 amino acids. Germline V gene data show CDR1 as SGHDN and CDR2 as FVKESK. V shed 4 bases and J shed 0 bases, with 9 bases lying between them.